Listed below are T cell receptor beta chains from one sample, sequenced in a study of a mutant IDH1 vaccine in newly diagnosed glioma. Using immunoSEQ multiplex PCR, the repertoire was profiled, and TCRdb retains in-frame clones only, with some absent. Of roughly 50,000 clones listed, 80% to 90% were seen once; the top ten hold around 8.4%. Which antigens these TCRs recognize remains unknown. The sequences come from PBMCs, collected from a glioma patient whose treatment included an IDH1 peptide vaccine. These receptors originate from a woman aged 40 to 49 with glioma. Some clones in this sample may be carry-over from other donors' samples. Each CDR3 is given with its conserved first and last residue. Fields, in order: V gene, J gene, CDR3 protein.

TRBV2,TRBJ2-1,CASRSRTYNEQFF
TRBV5-1,TRBJ2-5,CASSLGGVQETQYF
TRBV27,TRBJ1-1,CASSSVGMNTEAFF
TRBV30,TRBJ1-1,CAWSEGNTEAFF
TRBV27,TRBJ2-7,CASIQTGSHEQYF
TRBV6-1,TRBJ2-7,CASSEGTGGAYEQYF
TRBV27,TRBJ1-5,CASSLRGVAQPQHF
TRBV29-1,TRBJ1-1,CSAEGYNTEAFF
TRBV18,TRBJ1-2,CASSPLTDPPSGYTF
TRBV5-4,TRBJ1-2,CASQGQGVSGYTF
TRBV5-1,TRBJ2-5,CASSFLGGGIQETQYF
TRBV5-4,TRBJ2-3,CASSLVSSGGASTQYF
TRBV18,TRBJ2-5,CASSPTDVVETQYF
TRBV5-1,TRBJ2-7,CASSLTSGGAEYEQYF
TRBV18,TRBJ1-1,CASSPPTGANTEAFF
TRBV2,TRBJ2-5,CASSIETQYF
TRBV7-2,TRBJ2-2,CASSPQGATTGELFF
TRBV5-8,TRBJ2-7,CASSQSGGSYEQYF
TRBV11-3,TRBJ2-1,CASSPHEVGSYNEQFF
TRBV30,TRBJ2-7,CAWSVGYEQYF
TRBV18,TRBJ2-6,CASSPSSPSSIISSGANVLTF
TRBV6-5,TRBJ2-2,CASRHEYTGELFF
TRBV10-2,TRBJ1-1,CASSDPLSGSPEAFF
TRBV5-6,TRBJ1-2,CASSPPGGYGYTF
TRBV7-8,TRBJ2-7,CASSTGQGDEQYF
TRBV7-9,TRBJ1-4,CASSLGLGGEKLFF
TRBV6-5,TRBJ1-5,CASGRQRSSNQPQHF
TRBV19,TRBJ2-2,CASSIGTVGTGELFF
TRBV2,TRBJ1-1,CASSLRENTEAFF
TRBV2,TRBJ2-1,CASSLGRLRDEQFF
TRBV6-1,TRBJ2-7,CASSVTVTYEQYF
TRBV6-4,TRBJ2-3,CASSPTSGGTDTQYF
TRBV5-1,TRBJ2-6,CASSWPGANVLTF
TRBV2,TRBJ2-1,CASKDLDRGFIYNEQFF
TRBV10-2,TRBJ2-7,CASSEGSGVDEQYF
TRBV7-7,TRBJ1-6,CASSLSYNSPLHF
TRBV7-8,TRBJ1-1,CASSGGIQGGNTEAFF
TRBV13,TRBJ2-7,CASRGGASYEQYF
TRBV19,TRBJ2-7,CASSMGLPSYEQYF
TRBV15,TRBJ1-2,CATSVDKRVSGYTF
TRBV19,TRBJ1-5,CASSTLLQGQPQHF
TRBV2,TRBJ2-3,CASKELSSDTQYF
TRBV11-2,TRBJ2-7,CASSLAPGYEQYF
TRBV5-6,TRBJ1-1,CASSLVRQGGTEAFF
TRBV19,TRBJ1-5,CASSTPTGGYGNQPQHF
TRBV4-1,TRBJ2-7,CTSSKDTRMGEQYF
TRBV19,TRBJ2-7,CASIGVRGASYEQYF
TRBV7-9,TRBJ2-5,CASSGDQETQYF
TRBV9,TRBJ1-2,CASSPDRENGYTF
TRBV10-3,TRBJ1-2,CAITGVQGAGYTF
TRBV7-9,TRBJ2-7,CASSLRGDYEQYF
TRBV9,TRBJ2-2,CASSVKQYTGELFF
TRBV15,TRBJ2-7,CATSNLGQTYEQYF
TRBV30,TRBJ1-1,CAWSVGRNTEAFF
TRBV9,TRBJ2-5,CASSAGLAGQETQYF